These 17 T cell receptor beta chains were sequenced from one sample in a study of PD-1 and CTLA-4 blockade in melanoma. TCRdb's copy holds only in-frame clones and misses some; the assay was immunoSEQ multiplex PCR. This table holds almost 30,000 clones, approximately 88% found once. The specimen was CD8+ T cells from peripheral blood, collected before anti-PD-1 treatment. These receptors were collected from a human donor with melanoma.

This clone was found once. The rearrangement uses TRBV7-9 and TRBJ1-1; D gene ambiguous. This CDR3 has 14 residues. Germline assignment: CDR1 SEHNR and CDR2 FQNEAQ (reference sequence). Trimming left V 11 bases short and J 3 bases short, with 19 bases between. CDR3 loop: CAFMREKEDTEAFF. The CDR3 DNA sequence: TGTGCCTTTATGAGGGAAAAGGAGGACACTGAAGCTTTCTTT.

The rearrangement links TRBV6-5 to TRBJ1-5; possibly TRBD1 for D (6 bases). V was clipped by 5 bases and J by 6 bases, with 8 bases between them. Germline CDR1 MNHEY, CDR2 SVGAGI. The CDR3 extends over 12 amino acids. The CDR3 DNA is TGTGCCAGCAGTACAGGGTTTCAGCCCCAGCATTTT. This sequence encodes CASSTGFQPQHF.

This rearrangement joins TRBV2 to TRBJ2-7; 11 positions agree with TRBD2. Per germline, CDR1 SNHLY and CDR2 FYNNEI. Unmatched junction bases numbered 16, after V lost 4 bases and J lost 5 bases. The CDR3 runs 18 residues. CDR3 loop: CASSGLGGTSGRAHEQYF. CDR3 bases: TGTGCCAGCAGTGGGTTAGGCGGCACTAGCGGGAGAGCCCACGAGCAGTACTTC.

The chain links TRBV27 to TRBJ2-1; D ambiguous. This CDR3 comprises 13 residues. Trimming took 3 bases from V and 1 from J, leaving 4 bases between them. Germline loops: CDR1 MNHEY, CDR2 SMNVEV (reference sequence). CDR3 amino acids: CASSLGSYNEQFF. DNA of the CDR3: TGTGCCAGCAGTTTGGGGTCCTACAATGAGCAGTTCTTC.

This chain uses TRBV27 with TRBJ1-1; no clear D gene. Germline CDR1 MNHEY, CDR2 SMNVEV (reference sequence). The CDR3 totals 15 residues. V lost 5 bases, J lost 0 bases, and 13 bases lay in between. In DNA form, the CDR3 reads TGTGCCAGCAGTCAGCGAGGAGGTGTGAACACTGAAGCTTTCTTT. Amino acids: CASSQRGGVNTEAFF.

The chain joins TRBV5-1 to TRBJ2-5; the D gene is possibly TRBD2 (6 bases). CDR1 and CDR2 (germline): SGHRS, YFSETQ. Trimming shortened V by 4 bases and J by 4 bases, and 14 bases separated the two germline ends. The CDR3 runs to 14 residues. Here the CDR3 reads CASSVRLEGETQYF. The CDR3 DNA follows: TGCGCCAGCAGCGTAAGACTAGAGGGAGAGACCCAGTACTTC.

This sequence joins TRBV13 and TRBJ1-6; D is possibly TRBD1 (6 bases). V was trimmed by 2 bases and J by 7 bases, leaving 9 bases between them. Germline V gives CDR1 PRHDT, CDR2 FYEKMQ (reference sequence). This CDR3 spans 14 amino acids. Here the CDR3 DNA reads TGTGCCAGCAGCTTAAAGGACAGCAATTCACCCCTCCACTTT. This codes for CASSLKDSNSPLHF. The full variable domain, its missing parts supplied by reference TRBV13 and TRBJ1-6, is AAGVIQSPRHLIKEKRETATLKCYPIPRHDTVYWYQQGPGQDPQFLISFYEKMQSDKGSIPDRFSAQQFSDYHSELNMSSLELGDSALYFCASSLKDSNSPLHFGNGTRLTVT.

The V call is TRBV30, the J call TRBJ2-7; D uncertain. CDR3 length: 10 residues. Between the trimmed V and J ends, which lost 8 bases and 6 bases, there was a span of 11 bases. Per the germline V gene, CDR1 is GTSNPN and CDR2 is SVGIG (reference sequence). Here the CDR3 reads CAAQVLEQYF. CDR3 sequence (DNA): TGTGCCGCCCAAGTCCTCGAGCAGTACTTC.

This chain connects TRBV5-8 to TRBJ2-1; 9 nucleotides match TRBD2. In germline, CDR1 is SGHTS, CDR2 YDEGEE. The V gene end was trimmed by 2 bases and the J gene end by 2 bases; junction bases not matched to a gene: 2. This CDR3 contains 15 residues. The CDR3 protein is CASSFIAGAYNEQFF. In DNA form, the CDR3 reads TGTGCCAGCAGCTTCATAGCGGGGGCCTACAATGAGCAGTTCTTC.

This sequence joins TRBV6-5 and TRBJ2-2, with D perhaps TRBD1 or TRBD2 (6 bases each). Trimming removed 2 bases from V and 6 bases from J, with 10 bases in between. The germline gives CDR1 MNHEY, CDR2 SVGAGI. CDR3 length: 14 residues. CDR3 in DNA: TGTGCCAGCAGTTACGGGGGGCTTGCCGGGGAGCTGTTTTTT. Protein product: CASSYGGLAGELFF.

The J gene is TRBJ2-2, the V gene TRBV28; TRBD1 agrees at 10 bases. J lost 3 bases, V lost 8 bases, and 0 bases had no gene match. This CDR3 is built from 13 residues. Germline V CDR1 and CDR2: MDHEN, SYDVKM. CDR3 protein: CASGTGDTGELFF. The CDR3 DNA reads as TGTGCCAGCGGGACAGGGGACACCGGGGAGCTGTTTTTT.

The gene calls are TRBV27 and TRBJ2-7, with 9 bases identical to TRBD1. The J segment lost 6 bases and the V segment lost 4 bases, leaving 16 bases of the junction unmatched. This CDR3 has 17 residues. Per germline, CDR1 MNHEY and CDR2 SMNVEV (reference sequence). Here the CDR3 reads CASSSGSWTGALGEQYF. The CDR3 DNA is TGTGCCAGCAGTTCGGGGTCATGGACAGGGGCCCTCGGCGAGCAGTACTTC.

This clone was seen a single time. This chain joins TRBV5-8 and TRBJ1-1, with unresolved D. The germline gives CDR1 SGHTS, CDR2 YDEGEE. Trimming removed 4 bases from V and 7 bases from J, with 14 bases in between. This CDR3 has 13 amino acids. CDR3 sequence (DNA): TGTGCCAGCAGCGTGGGCCCTTACAGTGAAGCTTTCTTT. Protein product: CASSVGPYSEAFF.

The chain has TRBV7-9 and TRBJ2-2; D is perhaps TRBD1 or TRBD2 (5 bases each). Germline loops: CDR1 SEHNR, CDR2 FQNEAQ (reference sequence). Trimming took 5 bases from V and 2 from J, leaving 12 bases between them. This CDR3 spans 15 amino acids. This chain's CDR3 is CASSPGGGNTGELFF. CDR3 sequence (DNA): TGTGCCAGCAGCCCGGGTGGGGGAAACACCGGGGAGCTGTTTTTT.

The chain recombines TRBV6-1 with TRBJ2-7, with a possible D match to TRBD1 (5 bases). The germline V and J ends were trimmed by 2 bases and 0 bases, with 11 bases remaining between them. Germline loops: CDR1 MNHNS, CDR2 SASEGT. This CDR3 contains 15 residues. The CDR3 DNA reads as TGTGCCAGCAGTGAATCGGGCAGGGCCTCCTACGAGCAGTACTTC. Amino acids: CASSESGRASYEQYF.

The count of this clone is one. V and J are TRBV27 and TRBJ2-7; perhaps D is TRBD1 or TRBD2 (6 bases each). The length of the CDR3 is 13 residues. Germline CDR1 MNHEY, CDR2 SMNVEV (reference sequence). Trimming left V 6 bases short and J 4 bases short, with 13 bases between. CDR3 bases: TGTGCCAGCAGCTGGGGGGCGACATACGAGCAGTACTTC. Protein: CASSWGATYEQYF.

V is TRBV6-5 and J is TRBJ2-7; 9 bases are a match to TRBD1. CDR3 length: 13 residues. The germline gives CDR1 MNHEY, CDR2 SVGAGI. V was clipped by 5 bases and J by 4 bases; unmatched bases: 3. This CDR3 is CASSPGTGYEQYF. CDR3 in DNA: TGTGCCAGCAGTCCCGGGACAGGGTACGAGCAGTACTTC.